One T cell receptor (beta chain) is described in this entry. The length of the CDR3 is 14 residues. Trimming removed 1 base from V and 1 base from J, with 4 bases in between. Germline values: CDR1 SGHVS, CDR2 FQNEAQ. Some clones are missing from TCRdb's copy, which holds only in-frame ones; the method was immunoSEQ multiplex PCR. The sample holds around 15,000 clones, over 75% seen once. The sample comes from a study of OX40 agonist ivuxolimab in advanced cancers. As for the study in general: Prior anti-PD-1, anti-PD-L1 or anti-CTLA-4 therapy was allowed; less than 45% had some. Three individuals attained partial responses, comprising one hepatocellular carcinoma case and two cutaneous melanoma cases.

Here the sequenced sample was CD4+ or CD8+ T cells sorted from blood, taken in a trial of the OX40 agonist ivuxolimab. This sequence joins TRBV7-8 and TRBJ2-2; D is ambiguous. This TCR was recovered from an adult with an advanced solid tumor such as melanoma, head and neck, liver or kidney cancer. The CDR3 reads CASSLVGNTGELFF. The CDR3 nucleotides read TGTGCCAGCAGCTTAGTCGGGAACACCGGGGAGCTGTTTTTT.